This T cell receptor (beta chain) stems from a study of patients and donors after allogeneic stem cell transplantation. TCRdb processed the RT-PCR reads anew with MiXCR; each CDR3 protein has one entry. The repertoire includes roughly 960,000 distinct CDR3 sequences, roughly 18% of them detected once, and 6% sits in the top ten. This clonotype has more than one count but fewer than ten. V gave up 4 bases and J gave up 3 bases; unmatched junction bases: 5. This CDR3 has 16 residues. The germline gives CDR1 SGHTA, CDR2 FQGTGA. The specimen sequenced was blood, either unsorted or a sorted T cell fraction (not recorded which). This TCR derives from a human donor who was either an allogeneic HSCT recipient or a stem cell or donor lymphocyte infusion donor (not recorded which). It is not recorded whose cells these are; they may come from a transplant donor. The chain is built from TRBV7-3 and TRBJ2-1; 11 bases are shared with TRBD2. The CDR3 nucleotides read TGTGCCAGCAGCTCACTGACTAGCGGGAACTACAATGAGCAGTTCTTC. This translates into CASSSLTSGNYNEQFF. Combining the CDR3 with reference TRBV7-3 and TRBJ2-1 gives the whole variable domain GAGVSQTPSNKVTEKGKYVELRCDPISGHTALYWYRQSLGQGPEFLIYFQGTGAADDSGLPNDRFFAVRPEGSVSTLKIQRTERGDSAVYLCASSSLTSGNYNEQFFGPGTRLTVL.